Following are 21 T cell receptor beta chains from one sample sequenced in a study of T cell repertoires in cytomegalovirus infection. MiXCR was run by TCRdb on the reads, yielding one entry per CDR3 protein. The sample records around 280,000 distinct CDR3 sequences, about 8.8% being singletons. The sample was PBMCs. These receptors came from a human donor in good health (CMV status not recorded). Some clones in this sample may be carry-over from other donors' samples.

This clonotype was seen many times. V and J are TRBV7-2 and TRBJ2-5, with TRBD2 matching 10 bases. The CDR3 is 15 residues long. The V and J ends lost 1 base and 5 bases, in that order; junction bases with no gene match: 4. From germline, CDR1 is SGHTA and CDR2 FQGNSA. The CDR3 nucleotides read TGTGCCAGCAGCTTAGAACTAGCGGGGCGGGAGACCCAGTACTTC. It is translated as CASSLELAGRETQYF.

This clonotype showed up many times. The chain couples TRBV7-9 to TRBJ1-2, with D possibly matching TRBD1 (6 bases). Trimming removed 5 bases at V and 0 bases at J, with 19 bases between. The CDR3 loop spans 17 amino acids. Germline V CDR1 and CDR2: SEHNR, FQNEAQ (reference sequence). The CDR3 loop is CASSQGQGLVSNYGYTF. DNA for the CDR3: TGTGCCAGCAGCCAGGGGCAGGGGCTTGTTTCTAACTATGGCTACACCTTC.

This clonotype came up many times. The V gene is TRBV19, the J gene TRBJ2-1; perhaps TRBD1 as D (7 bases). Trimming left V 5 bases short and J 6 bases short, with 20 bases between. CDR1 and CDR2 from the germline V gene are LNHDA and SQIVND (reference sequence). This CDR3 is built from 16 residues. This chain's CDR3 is CASSLQGVMGGNEQFF. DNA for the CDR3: TGTGCCAGTAGTCTTCAGGGGGTTATGGGGGGCAATGAGCAGTTCTTC.

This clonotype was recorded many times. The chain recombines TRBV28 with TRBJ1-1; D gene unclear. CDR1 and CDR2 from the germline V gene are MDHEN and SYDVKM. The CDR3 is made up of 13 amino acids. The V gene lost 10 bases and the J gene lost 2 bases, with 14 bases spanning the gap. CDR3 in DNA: TGTGCCACCCTCGGGGTCAGCAACACTGAAGCTTTCTTT. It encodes CATLGVSNTEAFF. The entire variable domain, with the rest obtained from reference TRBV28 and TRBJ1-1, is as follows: DVKVTQSSRYLVKRTGEKVFLECVQDMDHENMFWYRQDPGLGLRLIYFSYDVKMKEKGDIPEGYSVSREKKERFSLILESASTNQTSMYLCATLGVSNTEAFFGQGTRLTVV.

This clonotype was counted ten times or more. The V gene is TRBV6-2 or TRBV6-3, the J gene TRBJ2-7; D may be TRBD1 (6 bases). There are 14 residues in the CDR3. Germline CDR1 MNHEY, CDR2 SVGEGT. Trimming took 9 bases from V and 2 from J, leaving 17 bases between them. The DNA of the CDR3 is TGTGCCAGATTTCGGACAGCGGAGACCTACGAGCAGTACGTC. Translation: CARFRTAETYEQYV.

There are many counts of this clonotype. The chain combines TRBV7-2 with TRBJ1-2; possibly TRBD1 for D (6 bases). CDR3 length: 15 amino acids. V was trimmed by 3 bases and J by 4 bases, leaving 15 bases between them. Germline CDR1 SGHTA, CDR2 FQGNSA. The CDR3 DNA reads TGTGCCAGCAGCTTTAGGGCTTTGGACAGCTATGGCTACACCTTC. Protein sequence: CASSFRALDSYGYTF.

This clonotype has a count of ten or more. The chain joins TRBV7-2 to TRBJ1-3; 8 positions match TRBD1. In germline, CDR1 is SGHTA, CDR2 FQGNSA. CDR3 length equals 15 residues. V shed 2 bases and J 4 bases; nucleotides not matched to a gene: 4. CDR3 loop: CASSLRTGRGNTIYF. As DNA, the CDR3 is TGTGCCAGCAGCTTACGGACAGGGAGGGGAAACACCATATATTTT.

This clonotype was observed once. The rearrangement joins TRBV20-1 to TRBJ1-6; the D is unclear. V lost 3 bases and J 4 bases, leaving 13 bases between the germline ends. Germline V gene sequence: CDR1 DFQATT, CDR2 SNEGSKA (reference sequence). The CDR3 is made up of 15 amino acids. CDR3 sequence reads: CSASPGKYYNSPLHF. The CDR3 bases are TGCAGTGCTAGCCCAGGCAAATATTATAATTCACCCCTCCACTTT.

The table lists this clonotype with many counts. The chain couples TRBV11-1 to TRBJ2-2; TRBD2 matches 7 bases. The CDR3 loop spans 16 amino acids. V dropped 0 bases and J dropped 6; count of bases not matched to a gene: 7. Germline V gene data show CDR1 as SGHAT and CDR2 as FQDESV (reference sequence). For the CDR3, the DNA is TGTGCCAGCAGCTTAGCGTCGATGGGGAGGGCCGGGGAGCTGTTTTTT. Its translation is CASSLASMGRAGELFF. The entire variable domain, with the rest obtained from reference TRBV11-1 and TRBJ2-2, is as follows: EAEVAQSPRYKITEKSQAVAFWCDPISGHATLYWYRQILGQGPELLVQFQDESVVDDSQLPKDRFSAERLKGVDSTLKIQPAELGDSAMYLCASSLASMGRAGELFFGEGSRLTVL.

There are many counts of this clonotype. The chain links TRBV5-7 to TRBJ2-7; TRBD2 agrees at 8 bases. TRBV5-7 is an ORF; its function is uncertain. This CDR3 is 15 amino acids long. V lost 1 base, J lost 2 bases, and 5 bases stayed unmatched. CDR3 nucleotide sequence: TGTGCCAGCAGCTTGATCGGGACTAGACCCTACGAGCAGTACTTC. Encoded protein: CASSLIGTRPYEQYF.

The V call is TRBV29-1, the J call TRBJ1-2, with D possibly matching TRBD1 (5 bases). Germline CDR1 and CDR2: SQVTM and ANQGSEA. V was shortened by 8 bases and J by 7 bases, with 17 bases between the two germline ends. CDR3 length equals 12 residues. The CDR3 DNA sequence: TGCAGCCTCCGGGCAGGGAGAGGTGGCTACACCTTC. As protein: CSLRAGRGGYTF.

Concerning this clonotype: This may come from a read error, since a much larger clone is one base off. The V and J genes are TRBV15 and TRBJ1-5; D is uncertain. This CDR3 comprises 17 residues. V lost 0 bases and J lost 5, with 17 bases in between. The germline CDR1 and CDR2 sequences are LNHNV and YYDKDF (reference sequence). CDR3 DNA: TGTGCCACCAGCAGAGATTCAAGGTCCTTCGGGGATCAGCCCCAGCATTTT. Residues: CATSRDSRSFGDQPQHF.

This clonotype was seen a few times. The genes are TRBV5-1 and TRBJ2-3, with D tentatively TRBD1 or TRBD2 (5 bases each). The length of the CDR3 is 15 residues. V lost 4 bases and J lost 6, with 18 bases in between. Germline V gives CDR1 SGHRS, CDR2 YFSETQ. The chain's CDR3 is CASSLGPPATDTQYF. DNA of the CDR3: TGCGCCAGCAGCCTGGGACCCCCCGCGACGGATACGCAGTATTTT.

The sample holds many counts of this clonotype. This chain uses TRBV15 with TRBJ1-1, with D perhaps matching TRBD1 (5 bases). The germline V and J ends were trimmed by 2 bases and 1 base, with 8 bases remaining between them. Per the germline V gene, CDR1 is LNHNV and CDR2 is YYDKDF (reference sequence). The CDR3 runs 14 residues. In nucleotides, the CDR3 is TGTGCCACCAGCAGACCGCAGGGGAACACTGAAGCTTTCTTT. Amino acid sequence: CATSRPQGNTEAFF.

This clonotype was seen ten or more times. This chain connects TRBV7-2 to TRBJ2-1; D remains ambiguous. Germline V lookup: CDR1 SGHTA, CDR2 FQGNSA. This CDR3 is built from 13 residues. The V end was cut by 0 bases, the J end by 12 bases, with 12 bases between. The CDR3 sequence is CASSLAHGPGQFF. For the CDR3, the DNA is TGTGCCAGCAGCTTAGCGCATGGGCCCGGGCAGTTCTTC.

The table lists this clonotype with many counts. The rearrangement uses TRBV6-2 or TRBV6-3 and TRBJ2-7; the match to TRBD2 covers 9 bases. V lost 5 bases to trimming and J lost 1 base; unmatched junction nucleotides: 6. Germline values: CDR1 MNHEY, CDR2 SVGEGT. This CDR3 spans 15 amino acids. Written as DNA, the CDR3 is TGTGCCAGCAGTACCCTAGCGGGGTCTTCCTACGAGCAGTACTTC. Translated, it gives CASSTLAGSSYEQYF.

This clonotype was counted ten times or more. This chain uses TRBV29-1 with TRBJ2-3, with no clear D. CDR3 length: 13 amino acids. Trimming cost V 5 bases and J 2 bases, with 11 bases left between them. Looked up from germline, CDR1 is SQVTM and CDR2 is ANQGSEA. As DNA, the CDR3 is TGCAGCGTTTCAGCAGACAACACAGATACGCAGTATTTT. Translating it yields CSVSADNTDTQYF.

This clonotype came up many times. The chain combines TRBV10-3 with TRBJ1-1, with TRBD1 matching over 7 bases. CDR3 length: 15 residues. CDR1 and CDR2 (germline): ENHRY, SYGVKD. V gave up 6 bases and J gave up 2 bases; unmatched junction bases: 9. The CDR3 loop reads CAIRPPTGENTEAFF. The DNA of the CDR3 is TGTGCCATCAGGCCCCCCACAGGGGAAAACACTGAAGCTTTCTTT.

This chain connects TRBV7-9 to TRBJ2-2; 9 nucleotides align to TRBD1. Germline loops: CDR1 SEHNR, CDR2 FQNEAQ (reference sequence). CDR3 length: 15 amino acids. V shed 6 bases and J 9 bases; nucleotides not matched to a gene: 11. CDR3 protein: CASRPGQGSARELFF. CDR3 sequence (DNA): TGTGCCAGCAGACCGGGACAGGGTTCCGCCCGGGAGCTGTTTTTT.

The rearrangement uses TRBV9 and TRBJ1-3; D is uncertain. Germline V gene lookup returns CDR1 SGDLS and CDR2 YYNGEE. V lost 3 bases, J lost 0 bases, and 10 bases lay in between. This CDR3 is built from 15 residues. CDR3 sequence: CASSGQPSSGNTIYF. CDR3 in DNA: TGTGCCAGCAGCGGCCAGCCGAGCTCTGGAAACACCATATATTTT.

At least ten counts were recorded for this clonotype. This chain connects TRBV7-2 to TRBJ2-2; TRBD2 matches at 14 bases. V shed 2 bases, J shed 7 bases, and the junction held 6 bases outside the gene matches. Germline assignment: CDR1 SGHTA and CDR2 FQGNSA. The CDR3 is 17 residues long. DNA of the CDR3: TGTGCCAGCAGCTTAACTCGACTAGCGGGGGGGATCGGGGAGCTGTTTTTT. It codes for CASSLTRLAGGIGELFF.